Sequencing of this T cell receptor (beta chain) was carried out in a study of shared clonotypes between healthy human individuals. Study-level background: Plates per donor: three CD4 naive, three CD4 memory, two CD8 naive, one CD8 memory. Study-level results: Naive subsets tended to show greater estimated richness than memory subsets.

This clone came up a few times. The target antigen is unknown. V gave up 0 bases and J gave up 10 bases, with 8 bases separating them. Germline V lookup: CDR1 SGHKS, CDR2 YYEKEE (reference sequence). The CDR3 runs to 12 residues. Every subset's genomic DNA went evenly onto several immunoSEQ plates. Original processing methods: For the immunoSEQ data, sequences were junction-only without quality scores, so filtering differed. Sequenced by immunoSEQ multiplex PCR; TCRdb stores in-frame clones only, minus some. V, J and clone size are those of that table, while D and trimming were read from the DNA. The sample shows fewer than 1 million clones, 95% to 97% of them seen only once. Cells designated naive CD8 were CD45RO-negative and were positively selected for CCR7, with terminally differentiated effector memory CD45RA+ cells excluded.

This receptor was taken from a young man in good health. V and J are TRBV5-5 and TRBJ2-1, with D uncertain. The sequenced sample consisted of naive CD8+ T cells sorted from blood. Written as DNA, the CDR3 is TGTGCCAGCAGCTTGGATTCGGAAGAGCAGTTCTTC. Encoded protein: CASSLDSEEQFF.